This is a list of T cell receptor beta chains from one sample in a study of blood T cell repertoires in COVID-19. The method was immunoSEQ multiplex PCR; TCRdb's version includes in-frame clones alone and lacks a portion of them. The data show under 200,000 clones, about 82% seen once. Sequenced input: PBMCs or T cells enriched from blood (not recorded which). The receptors originated from a middle-aged man with acute COVID-19. CDR3s include the opening cysteine and the closing phenylalanine or tryptophan. The D gene is left open where the match is weak. Clone size is shown for a subset of rows, as once, few, many or a class of expanded clone.

length: 15
J: TRBJ2-1
V: TRBV23-1
size: .
D: .
CDR3: CASSQYPRRGDEQFF
DNA: TGCGCCAGCAGTCAATACCCCAGGAGGGGCGATGAGCAGTTCTTC

length: 16
J: TRBJ1-4
V: TRBV5-1
size: .
D: .
CDR3: CASSLAQAATNEKLFF
DNA: TGCGCCAGCAGCTTGGCCCAGGCTGCAACTAATGAAAAACTGTTTTTT

length: 16
J: TRBJ2-3
V: TRBV4-2
size: few
D: TRBD2
CDR3: CASSHRLAGATDTQYF
DNA: TGTGCCAGCAGCCATAGACTAGCGGGAGCGACAGATACGCAGTATTTT

length: 17
J: TRBJ2-7
V: TRBV7-3
size: .
D: .
CDR3: CASSLKLQARNTDEQYF
DNA: TGTGCCAGCAGCTTAAAATTGCAGGCCCGGAATACGGACGAGCAGTACTTC

length: 13
J: TRBJ2-7
V: TRBV19
size: .
D: .
CDR3: CASSRETGHEQYF
DNA: TGTGCCAGTAGTAGAGAGACAGGTCACGAGCAGTACTTC

length: 13
J: TRBJ2-7
V: TRBV15
size: .
D: .
CDR3: CATSRDSGYEQYF
DNA: TGTGCCACCAGCAGAGATTCAGGCTACGAGCAGTACTTC

length: 17
J: TRBJ2-3
V: TRBV5-1
size: .
D: TRBD2
CDR3: CASSFAAGGRGADTQYF
DNA: TGCGCCAGCAGCTTTGCAGCGGGAGGGCGTGGCGCAGATACGCAGTATTTT

length: 17
J: TRBJ2-1
V: TRBV7-9
size: .
D: TRBD2
CDR3: CASSPIGTSGRVDEQFF
DNA: TGTGCCAGCAGCCCAATCGGGACTAGCGGGAGAGTAGATGAGCAGTTCTTC

length: 12
J: TRBJ1-1
V: TRBV9
size: few
D: .
CDR3: CASSAVNTEAFF
DNA: TGTGCCAGCAGCGCCGTTAACACTGAAGCTTTCTTT

length: 15
J: TRBJ2-3
V: TRBV2
size: once
D: TRBD2
CDR3: CASLRLAGGTDTQYF
DNA: TGTGCCAGCCTGCGACTAGCGGGAGGCACAGATACGCAGTATTTT

length: 13
J: TRBJ2-4
V: TRBV29-1
size: .
D: TRBD1
CDR3: CSVDGDRGDIQYF
DNA: TGCAGCGTTGATGGGGACAGGGGTGACATTCAGTACTTC

length: 14
J: TRBJ1-1
V: TRBV10-1
size: few
D: .
CDR3: CASSDPGPNTEAFF
DNA: TGCGCCAGCAGTGATCCGGGTCCGAACACTGAAGCTTTCTTT

length: 14
J: TRBJ1-1
V: TRBV27
size: .
D: TRBD1
CDR3: CASRPGQGGTEAFF
DNA: TGTGCCAGCAGGCCAGGACAGGGGGGAACTGAAGCTTTCTTT

length: 17
J: TRBJ2-3
V: TRBV7-2
size: .
D: TRBD1
CDR3: CASSPRLGTGNPDTQYF
DNA: TGTGCCAGCAGCCCCCGGCTTGGGACAGGGAACCCAGATACGCAGTATTTT

length: 12
J: TRBJ1-2
V: TRBV24-1
size: .
D: .
CDR3: CATSRGTDGYTF
DNA: TGTGCCACCTCGCGGGGTACGGATGGCTACACCTTC

length: 17
J: TRBJ2-3
V: TRBV5-1
size: .
D: TRBD2
CDR3: CASSLAGTSGRLDTQYF
DNA: TGCGCCAGCAGCTTGGCCGGGACTAGCGGGAGACTAGATACGCAGTATTTT

length: 14
J: TRBJ2-1
V: TRBV4-2
size: .
D: TRBD2
CDR3: CASRLAGENHEQFF
DNA: TGTGCCAGCAGACTAGCGGGAGAGAACCATGAGCAGTTCTTC

length: 15
J: TRBJ1-4
V: TRBV2
size: .
D: TRBD1
CDR3: CASSERQGASEKLFF
DNA: TGTGCCAGCAGCGAACGACAGGGGGCATCGGAAAAACTGTTTTTT

length: 17
J: TRBJ1-2
V: TRBV5-1
size: .
D: TRBD1
CDR3: CASSLGGTGTSSSGYTF
DNA: TGCGCCAGCAGCTTGGGCGGGACAGGGACGTCCTCTAGTGGCTACACCTTC

length: 15
J: TRBJ2-1
V: TRBV7-9
size: .
D: .
CDR3: CASSFWGVDYNEQFF
DNA: TGTGCCAGCAGCTTTTGGGGAGTGGACTACAATGAGCAGTTCTTC

length: 15
J: TRBJ2-3
V: TRBV28
size: .
D: TRBD1
CDR3: CASSGRDRDTDTQYF
DNA: TGTGCCAGCAGTGGCCGGGACAGGGACACAGATACGCAGTATTTT

length: 16
J: TRBJ2-2
V: TRBV28
size: .
D: .
CDR3: CASRQDRQLDTGELFF
DNA: TGTGCCAGCAGACAAGACCGTCAACTAGACACCGGGGAGCTGTTTTTT

length: 13
J: TRBJ1-1
V: TRBV3-1/TRBV3-2
size: few
D: .
CDR3: CASSRTVNTEAFF
DNA: TGTGCCAGCAGCCGCACGGTGAACACTGAAGCTTTCTTT

length: 15
J: TRBJ2-1
V: TRBV6-5
size: .
D: .
CDR3: CASSNDRKSYNEQFF
DNA: TGTGCCAGCAGCAACGACAGGAAATCCTACAATGAGCAGTTCTTC

length: 13
J: TRBJ1-2
V: TRBV5-6
size: .
D: .
CDR3: CASSMNRIYGYTF
DNA: TGTGCCAGCAGCATGAACAGGATCTATGGCTACACCTTC

length: 11
J: TRBJ1-2
V: TRBV2
size: .
D: .
CDR3: CALNSLYGYTF
DNA: TGTGCTCTAAACAGCCTCTATGGCTACACCTTC

length: 14
J: TRBJ2-1
V: TRBV11-2
size: .
D: .
CDR3: CASSTQGLSNEQFF
DNA: TGTGCCAGCAGCACTCAAGGACTTTCCAATGAGCAGTTCTTC

length: 13
J: TRBJ2-3
V: TRBV5-4
size: .
D: .
CDR3: CASSLIVADTQYF
DNA: TGTGCCAGCAGCTTGATAGTGGCAGATACGCAGTATTTT

length: 13
J: TRBJ2-7
V: TRBV5-1
size: .
D: .
CDR3: CASSRGVSYEQYF
DNA: TGCGCCAGCAGCCGAGGAGTTTCCTACGAGCAGTACTTC

length: 14
J: TRBJ1-1
V: TRBV27
size: .
D: .
CDR3: CASSLTRMNTEAFF
DNA: TGTGCCAGCAGTTTAACCAGAATGAACACTGAAGCTTTCTTT

length: 13
J: TRBJ1-1
V: TRBV11-2
size: .
D: .
CDR3: CASSLRRNTEAFF
DNA: TGTGCCAGCAGCTTACGTAGAAACACTGAAGCTTTCTTT

length: 13
J: TRBJ1-1
V: TRBV30
size: .
D: .
CDR3: CAWTRGPNTEAFF
DNA: TGTGCCTGGACCCGGGGTCCGAACACTGAAGCTTTCTTT

length: 14
J: TRBJ2-5
V: TRBV11-1
size: .
D: TRBD1
CDR3: CASSEWTGSETQYF
DNA: TGTGCCAGCAGCGAGTGGACAGGATCGGAGACCCAGTACTTC

length: 14
J: TRBJ2-7
V: TRBV9
size: .
D: .
CDR3: CASSFSTGDHEQYF
DNA: TGTGCCAGCAGCTTCTCGACCGGAGACCACGAGCAGTACTTC

length: 14
J: TRBJ2-7
V: TRBV13
size: .
D: .
CDR3: CASSLGRGDYEQYF
DNA: TGTGCCAGCAGCTTAGGGCGCGGGGACTACGAGCAGTACTTC

length: 14
J: TRBJ2-5
V: TRBV9
size: .
D: .
CDR3: CASSVGVVQETQYF
DNA: TGTGCCAGCAGCGTCGGGGTTGTTCAGGAGACCCAGTACTTC

length: 14
J: TRBJ2-4
V: TRBV27
size: .
D: .
CDR3: CAGLTPPSKNIQYF
DNA: TGTGCGGGCTTAACGCCGCCATCCAAAAACATTCAGTACTTC

length: 13
J: TRBJ1-2
V: TRBV30
size: .
D: TRBD1
CDR3: CAWSGNRGYGYTF
DNA: TGTGCCTGGAGTGGAAACAGGGGCTATGGCTACACCTTC

length: 15
J: TRBJ2-3
V: TRBV20-1
size: .
D: .
CDR3: CSASLRERSTDTQYF
DNA: TGCAGTGCTAGTTTAAGGGAGCGGAGCACAGATACGCAGTATTTT

length: 13
J: TRBJ2-1
V: TRBV19
size: .
D: .
CDR3: CASKRPRGHEQFF
DNA: TGTGCCAGTAAAAGGCCCAGGGGCCATGAGCAGTTCTTC

length: 16
J: TRBJ1-4
V: TRBV25-1
size: once
D: TRBD1
CDR3: CASSDSPGQGKEKLFF
DNA: TGTGCCAGCAGTGATTCACCGGGACAGGGGAAGGAAAAACTGTTTTTT

length: 15
J: TRBJ1-1
V: TRBV9
size: .
D: .
CDR3: CASSVSGSVNTEAFF
DNA: TGTGCCAGCAGCGTATCAGGGTCAGTGAACACTGAAGCTTTCTTT

length: 13
J: TRBJ2-2
V: TRBV9
size: .
D: .
CDR3: CASREGETGELFF
DNA: TGTGCCAGCAGGGAAGGGGAAACCGGGGAGCTGTTTTTT

length: 16
J: TRBJ2-2
V: TRBV2
size: .
D: TRBD2
CDR3: CASSPRGGGNTGELFF
DNA: TGTGCCAGCAGCCCGCGCGGGGGGGGGAACACCGGGGAGCTGTTTTTT

length: 17
J: TRBJ2-3
V: TRBV4-1
size: .
D: .
CDR3: CASSQDQVGVGTDTQYF
DNA: TGCGCCAGCAGCCAAGATCAGGTGGGAGTCGGTACAGATACGCAGTATTTT

length: 16
J: TRBJ1-5
V: TRBV6-2/TRBV6-3
size: .
D: .
CDR3: CASSPSTQYSNQPQHF
DNA: TGTGCCAGCAGTCCATCGACACAGTATAGCAATCAGCCCCAGCATTTT

length: 15
J: TRBJ1-1
V: TRBV4-1
size: .
D: TRBD1
CDR3: CASSQDTQGGTEAFF
DNA: TGCGCCAGCAGCCAGGACACACAGGGGGGCACTGAAGCTTTCTTT

length: 13
J: TRBJ2-2
V: TRBV9
size: once
D: .
CDR3: CASTQGDTGELFF
DNA: TGTGCCAGCACACAGGGCGACACCGGGGAGCTGTTTTTT

length: 16
J: TRBJ2-1
V: TRBV7-7
size: .
D: TRBD1
CDR3: CASSLATDRGNNEQFF
DNA: TGTGCTAGCAGCTTAGCCACGGACAGGGGAAACAATGAGCAGTTCTTC

length: 15
J: TRBJ1-1
V: TRBV5-1
size: .
D: .
CDR3: CASSPSPGTNTEAFF
DNA: TGCGCCAGCAGCCCCTCCCCGGGAACTAACACTGAAGCTTTCTTT

length: 15
J: TRBJ1-1
V: TRBV28
size: .
D: .
CDR3: CASSLLSRGNTEAFF
DNA: TGTGCCAGCAGTCTCCTCAGCCGAGGGAACACTGAAGCTTTCTTT

length: 16
J: TRBJ1-2
V: TRBV5-4
size: few
D: .
CDR3: CASSFPTTKANYGYTF
DNA: TGTGCCAGCAGCTTCCCCACAACCAAAGCTAACTATGGCTACACCTTC

length: 16
J: TRBJ2-2
V: TRBV9
size: .
D: TRBD2
CDR3: CASSALAGGNTGELFF
DNA: TGTGCCAGCAGCGCCCTAGCGGGAGGGAACACCGGGGAGCTGTTTTTT

length: 18
J: TRBJ2-3
V: TRBV7-2
size: .
D: .
CDR3: CASSLKAGGSGYTDTQYF
DNA: TGTGCCAGCAGCTTAAAGGCCGGGGGTAGCGGTTACACAGATACGCAGTATTTT

length: 15
J: TRBJ2-2
V: TRBV30
size: .
D: TRBD2
CDR3: CAWRTSGRAMGELFF
DNA: TGTGCCTGGCGGACTAGCGGGAGGGCCATGGGGGAGCTGTTTTTT